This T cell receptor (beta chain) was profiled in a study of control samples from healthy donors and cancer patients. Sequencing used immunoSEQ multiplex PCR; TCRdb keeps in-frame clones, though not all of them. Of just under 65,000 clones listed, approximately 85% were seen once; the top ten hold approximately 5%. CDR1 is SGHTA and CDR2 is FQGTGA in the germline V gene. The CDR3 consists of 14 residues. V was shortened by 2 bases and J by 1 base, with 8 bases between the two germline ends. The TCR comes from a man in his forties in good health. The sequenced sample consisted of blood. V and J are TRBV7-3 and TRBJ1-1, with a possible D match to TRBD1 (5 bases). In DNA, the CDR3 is TGTGCCAGCAGCTTAGGGGCAGCGAACACTGAAGCTTTCTTT. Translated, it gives CASSLGAANTEAFF. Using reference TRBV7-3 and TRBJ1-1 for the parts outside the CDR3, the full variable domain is GAGVSQTPSNKVTEKGKYVELRCDPISGHTALYWYRQSLGQGPEFLIYFQGTGAADDSGLPNDRFFAVRPEGSVSTLKIQRTERGDSAVYLCASSLGAANTEAFFGQGTRLTVV.